The source of this T cell receptor (beta chain) is a study of Ad26.COV2.S vaccination and SARS-CoV-2 variants. Study-level points and caveats: Researchers cautioned that TCR breadth and depth analyses may have underestimated total T cell responses.

The CDR3 loop spans 13 amino acids. CDR1 is MNHEY and CDR2 is SMNVEV in the germline V gene (reference sequence). V shed 2 bases and J shed 6 bases, with 8 bases lying between them. On this clone: Its antigen is unknown.

Clones were read by immunoSEQ multiplex PCR, and TCRdb kept only the in-frame ones, dropping some. The sample includes 320,000 or so clones, about nine tenths of them seen just once. This sample's treatment: about 20 received Ad26.COV2.S at low or high dose, single or two shots; several received placebo; per-sample allocation not given. The samples were gathered on day 63 after the first injection of vaccine or placebo. An Ad26 vector expressing Wuhan-strain SARS-CoV-2 spike served as the vaccine. The sequencing used peripheral blood, collected in a trial of Ad26.COV2.S vaccine versus placebo. The chain carries TRBV27 and TRBJ1-5; the D is unclear. This clonotype was obtained from a person between 18 and 59 years old who received the Ad26.COV2.S COVID-19 vaccine or a placebo. CDR3 nucleotide sequence: TGTGCCAGCAGTTTAGTCCGGGGTCAGCCCCAGCATTTT. This encodes CASSLVRGQPQHF.